This TCR beta chain is from a study of T cell responses to AZD1222 COVID-19 vaccine. Findings and limits, study-wide: Possibly, clonal diversity was underestimated; donors were largely white British and included more females. Regions 160-218 and 743-854 dominated among vaccine-associated CD4 TCRs spanning spike. After two AZD1222 doses, spike-specific TCR breadth and depth rose versus day 0. Only a handful of AZD1222 recipients were seropositive at baseline.

Regarding this clone: The antigen is unknown.

This CDR3 is built from 14 residues. Clones were sequenced by immunoSEQ multiplex PCR, and TCRdb holds only the in-frame ones, with some missing. Altogether more than 150,000 clones are present, 75% to 90% being singletons, with the ten largest covering about 6%. The receptor comes from an adult in good health. The rearrangement joins TRBV21-1 to TRBJ1-2. TRBV21-1 is flagged as a pseudogene. Material: peripheral blood, obtained on day 0 of AZD1222 vaccination. In nucleotides, the CDR3 is TGTGCCAGCAGCCCAGCTGGGGGGGACTATGGCTACACCTTC. This translates into CASSPAGGDYGYTF.